The clone carrying this TCR beta chain was seen a handful of times. Unique molecular identifiers were used in preparing the TCRbeta library. TCRdb passed the PCR reads through MiXCR, listing each CDR3 protein once. The sample has over 400,000 distinct CDR3 sequences; approximately 12% are singletons. The germline V and J ends were trimmed by 3 bases and 5 bases, with 16 bases remaining between them. This CDR3 has 15 residues. CDR1 is DFQATT, CDR2 SNEGSKA, per germline (reference sequence). The sample is drawn from a study of T-cell reconstitution after alpha-beta-depleted transplantation in children. The sample was PBMCs from the stem cell graft donor, taken from the stem cell graft. The receptor's source is a human donor who donated a stem cell graft to a child with combined immunodeficiency. This chain links TRBV20-1 with TRBJ2-2; weak D call: TRBD2 (6 bases). CDR3 sequence (DNA): TGCAGTGCTAGTCCTTTAGCGGTTATAACCGGGGAGCTGTTTTTT. Amino acids: CSASPLAVITGELFF.